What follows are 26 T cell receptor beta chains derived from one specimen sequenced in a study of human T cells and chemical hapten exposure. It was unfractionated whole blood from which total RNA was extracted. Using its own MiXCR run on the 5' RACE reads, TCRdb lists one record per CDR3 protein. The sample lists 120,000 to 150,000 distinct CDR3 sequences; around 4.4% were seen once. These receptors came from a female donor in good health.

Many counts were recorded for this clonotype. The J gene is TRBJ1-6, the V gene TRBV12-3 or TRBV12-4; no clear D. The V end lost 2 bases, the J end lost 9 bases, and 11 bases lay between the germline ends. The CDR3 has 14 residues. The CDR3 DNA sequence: TGTGCCAGCAGTTTATATCCAGCAGTTTCACCCCTCCACTTT. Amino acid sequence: CASSLYPAVSPLHF.

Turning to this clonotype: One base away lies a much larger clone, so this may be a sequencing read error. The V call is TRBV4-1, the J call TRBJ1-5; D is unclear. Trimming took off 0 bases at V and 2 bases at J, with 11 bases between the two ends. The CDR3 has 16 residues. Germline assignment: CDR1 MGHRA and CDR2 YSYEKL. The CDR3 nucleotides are TGCGCCAGCAGCCAAGATAGGTCTCTTGGCAATCAGCCCCAGCATTTT. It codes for CASSQDRSLGNQPQHF.

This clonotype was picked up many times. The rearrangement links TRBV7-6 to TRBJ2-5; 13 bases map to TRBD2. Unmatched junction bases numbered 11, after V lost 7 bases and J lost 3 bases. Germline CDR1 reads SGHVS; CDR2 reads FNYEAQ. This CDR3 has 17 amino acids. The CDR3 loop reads CASIKGNGLAGEETQYF. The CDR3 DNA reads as TGTGCCAGCATCAAAGGGAATGGACTAGCGGGGGAAGAGACCCAGTACTTC.

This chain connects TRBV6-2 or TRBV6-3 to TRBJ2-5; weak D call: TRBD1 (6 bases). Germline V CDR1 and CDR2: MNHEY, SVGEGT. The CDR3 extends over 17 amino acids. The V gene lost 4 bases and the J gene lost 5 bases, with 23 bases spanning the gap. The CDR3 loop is CASSFLSLYRVEETQYF. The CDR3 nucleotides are TGTGCCAGCAGTTTCCTGTCACTTTACAGGGTAGAGGAGACCCAGTACTTC.

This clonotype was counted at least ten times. This chain's CDR3 is CASSQRGLAGKFSYNEQFF. Here the CDR3 DNA reads TGTGCCAGCAGCCAACGGGGACTAGCGGGGAAATTCTCCTACAATGAGCAGTTCTTC. V gene TRBV4-2 combines with J gene TRBJ2-1, with TRBD2 matching over 13 bases. Trimming removed 2 bases from V and 0 bases from J; junction bases left unmatched: 7. CDR3 size: 19 residues. Germline V gene data show CDR1 as LGHNA and CDR2 as YNFKEQ.

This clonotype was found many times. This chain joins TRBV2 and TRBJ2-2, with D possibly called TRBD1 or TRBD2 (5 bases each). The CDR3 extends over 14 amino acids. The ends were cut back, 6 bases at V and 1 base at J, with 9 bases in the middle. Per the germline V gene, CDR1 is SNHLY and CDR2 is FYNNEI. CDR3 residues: CASRRDGNTGELFF. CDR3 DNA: TGTGCCAGCAGACGGGACGGGAACACCGGGGAGCTGTTTTTT.

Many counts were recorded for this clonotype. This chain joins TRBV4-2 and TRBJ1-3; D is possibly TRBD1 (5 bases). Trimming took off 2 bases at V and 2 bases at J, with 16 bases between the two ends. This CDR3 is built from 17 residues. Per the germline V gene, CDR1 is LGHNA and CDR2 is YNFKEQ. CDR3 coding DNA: TGTGCCAGCAGCCAACTACGGGATCAGGGACCTGGAAACACCATATATTTT. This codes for CASSQLRDQGPGNTIYF.

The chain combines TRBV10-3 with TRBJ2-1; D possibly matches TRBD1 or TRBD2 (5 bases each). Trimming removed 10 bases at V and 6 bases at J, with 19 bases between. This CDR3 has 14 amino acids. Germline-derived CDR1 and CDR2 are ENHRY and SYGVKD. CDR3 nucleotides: TGTGCCAACGCCGTGGCCCCGAGGGGCAATGAGCAGTTCTTC. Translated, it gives CANAVAPRGNEQFF.

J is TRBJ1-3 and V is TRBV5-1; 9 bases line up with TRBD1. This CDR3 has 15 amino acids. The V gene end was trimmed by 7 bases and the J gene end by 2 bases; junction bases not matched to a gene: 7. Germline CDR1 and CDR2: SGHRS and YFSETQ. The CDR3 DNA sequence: TGCGCCAGCGCACCGGGACAGGGTACTGGAAACACCATATATTTT. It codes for CASAPGQGTGNTIYF.

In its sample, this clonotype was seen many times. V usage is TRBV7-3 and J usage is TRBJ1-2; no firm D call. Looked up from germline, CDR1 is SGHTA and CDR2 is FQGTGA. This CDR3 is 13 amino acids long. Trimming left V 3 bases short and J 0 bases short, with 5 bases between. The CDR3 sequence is CASSLDPNYGYTF. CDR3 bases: TGTGCCAGCAGCTTGGACCCTAACTATGGCTACACCTTC.

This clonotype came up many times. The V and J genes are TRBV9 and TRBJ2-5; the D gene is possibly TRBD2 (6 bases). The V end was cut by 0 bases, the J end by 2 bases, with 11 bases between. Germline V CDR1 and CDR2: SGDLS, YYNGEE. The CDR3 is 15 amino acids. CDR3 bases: TGTGCCAGCAGCGTAGATCGCGGGGAACAAGAGACCCAGTACTTC. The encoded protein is CASSVDRGEQETQYF.

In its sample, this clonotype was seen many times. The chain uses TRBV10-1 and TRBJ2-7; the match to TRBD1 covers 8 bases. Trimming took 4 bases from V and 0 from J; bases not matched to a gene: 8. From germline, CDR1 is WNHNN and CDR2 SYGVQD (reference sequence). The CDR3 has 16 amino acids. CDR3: CASSGLGQETSYEQYF. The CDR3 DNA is TGCGCCAGCAGTGGATTGGGACAGGAGACCTCCTACGAGCAGTACTTC.

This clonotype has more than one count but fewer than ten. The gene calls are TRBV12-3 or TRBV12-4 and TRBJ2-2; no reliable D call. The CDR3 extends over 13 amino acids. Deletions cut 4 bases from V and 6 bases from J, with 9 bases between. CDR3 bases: TGTGCCAGCAGTTACGCACGCGCCGGGGAGCTGTTTTTT. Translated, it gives CASSYARAGELFF.

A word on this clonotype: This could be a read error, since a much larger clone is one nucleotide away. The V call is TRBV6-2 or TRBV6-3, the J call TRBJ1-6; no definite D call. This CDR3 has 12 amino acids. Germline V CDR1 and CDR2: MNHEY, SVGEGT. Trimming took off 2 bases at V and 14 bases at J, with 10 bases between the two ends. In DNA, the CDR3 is TGTGCCAGCAGTTACACCGAGATGGCCCTCCACTTT. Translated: CASSYTEMALHF.

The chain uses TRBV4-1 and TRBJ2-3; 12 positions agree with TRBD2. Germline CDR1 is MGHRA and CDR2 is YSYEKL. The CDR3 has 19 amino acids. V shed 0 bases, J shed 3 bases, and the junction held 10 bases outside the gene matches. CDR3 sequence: CASSQEGVASGGATDTQYF. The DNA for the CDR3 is TGCGCCAGCAGCCAAGAAGGAGTCGCTAGCGGGGGGGCAACAGATACGCAGTATTTT.

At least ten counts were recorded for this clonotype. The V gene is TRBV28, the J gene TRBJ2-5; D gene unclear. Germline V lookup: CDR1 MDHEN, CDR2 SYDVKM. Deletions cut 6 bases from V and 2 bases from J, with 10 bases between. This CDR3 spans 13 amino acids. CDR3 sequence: CASRKLRQETQYF. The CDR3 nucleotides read TGTGCCAGCAGGAAGCTCCGTCAAGAGACCCAGTACTTC.

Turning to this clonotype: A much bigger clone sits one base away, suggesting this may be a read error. CDR3 coding DNA: TGTGCCAGCAGTTTACTAGCGGGATCTAGGCCCACAGATACGCAGTATTTT. Protein sequence: CASSLLAGSRPTDTQYF. This chain links TRBV12-3 or TRBV12-4 with TRBJ2-3, with 9 bases identical to TRBD2. V shed 2 bases and J 2 bases; nucleotides not matched to a gene: 8. This CDR3 comprises 17 residues.

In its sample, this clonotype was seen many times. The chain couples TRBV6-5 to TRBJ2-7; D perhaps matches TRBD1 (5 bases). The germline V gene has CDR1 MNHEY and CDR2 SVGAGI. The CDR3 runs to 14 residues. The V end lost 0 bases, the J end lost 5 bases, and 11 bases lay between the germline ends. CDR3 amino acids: CASSYSPSGNEQYF. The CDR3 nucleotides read TGTGCCAGCAGTTACTCGCCGTCAGGGAACGAGCAGTACTTC.

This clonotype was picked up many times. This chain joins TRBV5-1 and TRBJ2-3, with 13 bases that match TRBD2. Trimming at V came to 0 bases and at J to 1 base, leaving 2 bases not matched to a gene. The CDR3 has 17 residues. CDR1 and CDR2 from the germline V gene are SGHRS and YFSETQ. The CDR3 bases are TGCGCCAGCAGCTTGGAGGGGACTAGCGGGGGCACAGATACGCAGTATTTT. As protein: CASSLEGTSGGTDTQYF.

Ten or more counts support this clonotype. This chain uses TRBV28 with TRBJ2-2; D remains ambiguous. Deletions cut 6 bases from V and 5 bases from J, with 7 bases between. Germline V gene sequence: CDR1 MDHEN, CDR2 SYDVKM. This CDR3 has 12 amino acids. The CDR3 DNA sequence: TGTGCCAGCAGGTCCTATACCGGGGAGCTGTTTTTT. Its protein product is CASRSYTGELFF.

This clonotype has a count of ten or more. The CDR3 reads CASSLVRGRTEAFF. CDR3 sequence (DNA): TGTGCCAGCAGCTTGGTGCGGGGCCGCACTGAAGCTTTCTTT. This chain uses TRBV5-4 with TRBJ1-1; D perhaps matches TRBD1 (5 bases). Per the germline V gene, CDR1 is SGHNT and CDR2 is YYREEE (reference sequence). Trimming cost V 0 bases and J 4 bases, with 10 bases left between them. This CDR3 has 14 amino acids.

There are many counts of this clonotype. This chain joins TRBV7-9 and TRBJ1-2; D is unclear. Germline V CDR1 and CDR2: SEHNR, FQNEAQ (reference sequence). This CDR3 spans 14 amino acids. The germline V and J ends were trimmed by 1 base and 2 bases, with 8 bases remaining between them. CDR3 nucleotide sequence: TGTGCCAGCAGCTTAGGGGAGTTGAACTATGGCTACACCTTC. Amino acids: CASSLGELNYGYTF.

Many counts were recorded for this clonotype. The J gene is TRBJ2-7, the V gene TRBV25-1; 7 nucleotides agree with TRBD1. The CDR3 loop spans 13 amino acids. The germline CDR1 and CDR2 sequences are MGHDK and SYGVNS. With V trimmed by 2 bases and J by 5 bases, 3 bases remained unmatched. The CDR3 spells CASSEHTGDEQYF. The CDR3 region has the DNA TGTGCCAGCAGTGAACACACAGGGGACGAGCAGTACTTC.

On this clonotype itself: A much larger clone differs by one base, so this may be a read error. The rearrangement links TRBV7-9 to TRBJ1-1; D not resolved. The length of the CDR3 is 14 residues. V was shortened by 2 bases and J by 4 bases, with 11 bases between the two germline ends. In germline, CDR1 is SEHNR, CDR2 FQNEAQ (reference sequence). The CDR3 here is CASSLYWGTTEAFF. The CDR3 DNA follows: TGTGCCAGCAGCTTATATTGGGGTACCACTGAAGCTTTCTTT.

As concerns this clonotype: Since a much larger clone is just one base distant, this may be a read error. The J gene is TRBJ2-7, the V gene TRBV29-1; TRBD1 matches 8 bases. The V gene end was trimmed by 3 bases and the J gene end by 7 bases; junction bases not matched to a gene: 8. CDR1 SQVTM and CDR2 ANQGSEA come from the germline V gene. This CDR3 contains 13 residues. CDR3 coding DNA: TGCAGCGTTGATTTGGGACAGGTGAGAGAGCAGTACTTC. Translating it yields CSVDLGQVREQYF.

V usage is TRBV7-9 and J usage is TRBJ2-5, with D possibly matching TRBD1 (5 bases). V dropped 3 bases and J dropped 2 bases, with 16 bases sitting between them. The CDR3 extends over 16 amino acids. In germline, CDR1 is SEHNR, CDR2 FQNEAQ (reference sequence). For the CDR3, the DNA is TGTGCCAGCAGCTTTCCAGCCGGAAGGGGTCAAGAGACCCAGTACTTC. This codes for CASSFPAGRGQETQYF.